This T cell receptor beta chain stems from a study of cytomegalovirus exposure and HLA in healthy donors. Study-wide findings and caveats: As a later analysis revealed, the rate of TCR association differed by HLA locus, with DRB1 most and HLA-C fewest.

With regard to this clone: Antigen unknown.

Trimming shortened V by 4 bases and J by 4 bases, and 6 bases separated the two germline ends. The CDR3 has 12 residues. CDR1 SGHDT and CDR2 YYEEEE come from the germline V gene. Both 60 Vbeta primers and 13 Jbeta primers went into the PCR. TCRdb's copy holds only in-frame clones and misses some; the assay was immunoSEQ multiplex PCR. Here the sample spans approximately 240,000 clones, around 88% being singletons. This clonotype was sampled from a woman younger than 35 in good health and CMV-seronegative. The J gene is TRBJ2-1, the V gene TRBV5-6; the D is unclear. Sequenced material: PBMCs. CDR3 coding DNA: TGTGCCAGCAGCGTCGGGTACAATGAGCAGTTCTTC. Protein: CASSVGYNEQFF.